This TCR beta chain was profiled in a study of Ad26.COV2.S vaccination and SARS-CoV-2 variants. As for the study in general: Donor was in the COV1001 Ad26.COV2.S trial arm. Administration of Ad26.COV2.S was intramuscular, either once or twice 56 days apart.

Sequenced by immunoSEQ multiplex PCR; TCRdb stores in-frame clones only, minus some. The repertoire holds a few hundred thousand clones, with around 89% as singletons. Study-level points and caveats: In TCR breadth and depth analyses, total T cell responses may have been underestimated.

This CDR3 region has 13 residues. The germline gives CDR1 SGHNT, CDR2 YYREEE (reference sequence). Trimming pared 3 bases from V and 2 bases from J, leaving 7 bases between. Stated treatment: 15 to 20 received Ad26.COV2.S at low or high dose, single or two shots; 5 received placebo; per-sample allocation not given. All samples were drawn on day 63, counting from the first vaccine or placebo injection. Spike of the Wuhan-strain SARS-CoV-2 was expressed by an Ad26 vector, which formed the vaccine. Worth noting for this clone: Antigen specificity is unknown.

The TCR was taken from a person between 18 and 59 years old who received the Ad26.COV2.S COVID-19 vaccine or a placebo. The sample was peripheral blood, taken in a trial of Ad26.COV2.S vaccine versus placebo. This chain joins TRBV5-4 and TRBJ2-3; D unresolved. CDR3 sequence: CASSSPPTDTQYF. The CDR3, as DNA: TGTGCCAGCAGCTCCCCTCCCACAGATACGCAGTATTTT.